The entry below gives a single T cell receptor beta chain sequence along with its context. An end of the junction does not agree with germline; a read error may underlie this. Germline values: CDR1 MNHEY, CDR2 SVGAGI. The CDR3 has 15 amino acids. This specimen comes from a study of blood T cells in healthy people across ages. Then a second PCR, running about 7 to 11 cycles, was carried out with a sample-barcoded 5' primer and a J-beta primer mix. MiXCR was run by TCRdb on the 5' RACE reads, yielding one entry per CDR3 protein. The table shows 1.4 million to 1.5 million distinct CDR3 sequences, with 42% occurring only once.

Specimen: blood. This receptor was obtained from a young woman in good health. This chain connects TRBV6-5 to TRBJ2-7; 9 nucleotides align to TRBD1. This chain's CDR3 is CANSYGPGQGYEQYF. DNA of the CDR3: TGTGCCAACAGTTACGGACCGGGACAGGGCTACGAGCAGTACTTC.